This TCR beta chain was identified during a study of blood T cell repertoires in COVID-19. Trimming removed 5 bases at V and 7 bases at J, with 15 bases between. The CDR3 runs 13 residues. In the original workflow: For nucleated cells, counts were estimated from reference gene primer amplification. The method was immunoSEQ multiplex PCR; TCRdb's version includes in-frame clones alone and lacks a portion of them. That table gives V, J and clone size, and the DNA gave D and trimming. The sample records around 200,000 clones, more than 75% being singletons. The sequenced sample consisted of peripheral blood. The gene calls are TRBV12-3 or TRBV12-4 and TRBJ2-7, with D possibly being TRBD2 (5 bases). The TCR sequence derives from a man younger than 35 with active or convalescent COVID-19. In DNA form, the CDR3 reads TGTGCCAGCAGTCCCTCAGGAGCGGTGGAGCAGTACGTC. It specifies CASSPSGAVEQYV.